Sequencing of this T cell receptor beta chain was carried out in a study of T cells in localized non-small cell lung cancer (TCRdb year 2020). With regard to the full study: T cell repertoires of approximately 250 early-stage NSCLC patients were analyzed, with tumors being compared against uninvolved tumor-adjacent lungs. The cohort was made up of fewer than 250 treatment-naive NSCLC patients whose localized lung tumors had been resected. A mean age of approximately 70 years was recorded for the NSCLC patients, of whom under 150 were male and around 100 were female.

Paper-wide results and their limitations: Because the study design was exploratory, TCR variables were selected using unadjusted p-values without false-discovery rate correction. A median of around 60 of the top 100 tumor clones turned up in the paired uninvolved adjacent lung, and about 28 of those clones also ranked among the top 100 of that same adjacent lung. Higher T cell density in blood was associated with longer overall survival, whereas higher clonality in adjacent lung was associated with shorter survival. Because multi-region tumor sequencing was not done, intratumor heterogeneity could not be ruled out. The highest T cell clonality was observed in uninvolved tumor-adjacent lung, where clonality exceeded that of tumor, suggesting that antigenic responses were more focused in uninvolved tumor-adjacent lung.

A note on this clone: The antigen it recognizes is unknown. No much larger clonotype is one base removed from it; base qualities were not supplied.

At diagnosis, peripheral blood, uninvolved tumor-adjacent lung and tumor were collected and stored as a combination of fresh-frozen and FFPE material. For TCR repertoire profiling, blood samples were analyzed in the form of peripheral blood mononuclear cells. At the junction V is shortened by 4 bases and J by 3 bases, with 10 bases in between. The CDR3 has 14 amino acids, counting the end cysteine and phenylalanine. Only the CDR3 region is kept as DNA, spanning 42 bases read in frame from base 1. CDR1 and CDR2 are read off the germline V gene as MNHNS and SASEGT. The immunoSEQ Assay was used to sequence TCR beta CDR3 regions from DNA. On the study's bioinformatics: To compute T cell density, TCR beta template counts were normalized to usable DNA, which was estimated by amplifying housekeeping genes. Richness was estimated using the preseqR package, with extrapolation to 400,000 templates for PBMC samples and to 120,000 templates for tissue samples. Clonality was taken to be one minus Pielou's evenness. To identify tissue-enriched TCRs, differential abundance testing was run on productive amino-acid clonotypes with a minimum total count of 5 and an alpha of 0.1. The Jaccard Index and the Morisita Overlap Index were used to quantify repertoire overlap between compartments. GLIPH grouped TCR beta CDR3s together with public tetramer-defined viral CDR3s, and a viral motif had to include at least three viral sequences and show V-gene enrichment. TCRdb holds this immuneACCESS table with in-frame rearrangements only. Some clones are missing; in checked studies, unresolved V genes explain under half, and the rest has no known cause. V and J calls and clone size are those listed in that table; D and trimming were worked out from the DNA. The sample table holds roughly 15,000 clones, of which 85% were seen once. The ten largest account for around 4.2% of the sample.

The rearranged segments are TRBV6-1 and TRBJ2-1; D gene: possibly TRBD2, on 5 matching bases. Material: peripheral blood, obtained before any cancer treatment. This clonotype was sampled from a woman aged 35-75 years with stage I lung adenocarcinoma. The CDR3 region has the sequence CASSVEGVYNEQFF. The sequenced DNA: TGTGCCAGCAGTGTAGAGGGAGTCTACAATGAGCAGTTCTTC.